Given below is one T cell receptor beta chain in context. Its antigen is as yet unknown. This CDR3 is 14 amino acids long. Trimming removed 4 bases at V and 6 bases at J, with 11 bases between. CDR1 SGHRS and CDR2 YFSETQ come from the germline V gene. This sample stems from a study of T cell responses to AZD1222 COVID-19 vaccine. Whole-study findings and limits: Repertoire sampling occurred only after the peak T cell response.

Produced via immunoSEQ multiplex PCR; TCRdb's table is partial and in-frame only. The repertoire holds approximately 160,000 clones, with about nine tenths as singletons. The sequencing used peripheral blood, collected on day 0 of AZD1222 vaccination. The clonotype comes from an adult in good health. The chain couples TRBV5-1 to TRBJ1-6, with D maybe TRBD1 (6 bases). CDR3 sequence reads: CASSPRTANSPLHF. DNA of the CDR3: TGCGCCAGCAGCCCACGGACAGCTAATTCACCCCTCCACTTT.